This T cell receptor beta chain appears in the sequencing data of a study of T cells in Graves' hyperthyroidism and ophthalmopathy. In this sample, this clonotype turned up a few times. What it binds is unknown. Amplification yielded TCR beta CDR3 regions, with RNA transcripts as the source. A first-round RT-PCR of the TCR CDR3 used the HTBI primer set. TCRdb reanalysed the multiplex PCR reads using MiXCR and keeps one entry per CDR3 protein. Of approximately 640,000 distinct CDR3 sequences listed, around 15% were seen once; the top ten hold around 4%. The study's findings and limits: The model foresaw ophthalmopathy a median around 6 months prior to onset. Researchers report that a 13 V-J model separated ophthalmopathy from stable hyperthyroidism.

V trimming: 1 base; J trimming: 6 bases; junction bases outside the gene matches: 2. Germline lookup yields CDR1 LGHDT and CDR2 YNNKEL (reference sequence). The CDR3 is 15 residues long. Sequenced material: blood. The receptor was derived from a woman in her twenties or thirties with Graves' hyperthyroidism. The chain recombines TRBV3-1 with TRBJ1-4, with 10 bases lining up with TRBD1. CDR3 residues: CASSQAGTGDEKLFF. The DNA of the CDR3 is TGTGCCAGCAGCCAAGCCGGGACAGGGGATGAAAAACTGTTTTTT. Combining the CDR3 with reference TRBV3-1 and TRBJ1-4 gives the whole variable domain DTAVSQTPKYLVTQMGNDKSIKCEQNLGHDTMYWYKQDSKKFLKIMFSYNNKELIINETVPNRFSPKSPDKAHLNLHINSLELGDSAVYFCASSQAGTGDEKLFFGSGTQLSVL.